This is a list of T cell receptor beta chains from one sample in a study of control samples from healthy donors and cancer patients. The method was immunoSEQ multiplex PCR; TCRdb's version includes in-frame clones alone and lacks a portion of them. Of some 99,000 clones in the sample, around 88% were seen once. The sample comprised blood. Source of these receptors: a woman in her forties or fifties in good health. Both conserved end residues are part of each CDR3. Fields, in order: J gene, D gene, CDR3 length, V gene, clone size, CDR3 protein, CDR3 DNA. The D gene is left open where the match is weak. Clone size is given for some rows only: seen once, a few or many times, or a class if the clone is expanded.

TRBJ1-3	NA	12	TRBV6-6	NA	CASREEGNTIYF	TGTGCCAGCAGGGAGGAAGGAAACACCATATATTTT
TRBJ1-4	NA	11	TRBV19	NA	CASSGTPKLFF	TGTGCCAGTAGTGGGACACCAAAACTGTTTTTT
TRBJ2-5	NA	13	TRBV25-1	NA	CASSPDRRETQYF	TGTGCCAGCAGCCCCGACAGGAGGGAGACCCAGTACTTC
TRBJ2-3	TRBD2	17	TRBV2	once	CASSEAALAGVGDTQYF	TGTGCCAGCAGTGAAGCCGCTTTAGCGGGAGTGGGAGATACGCAGTATTTT
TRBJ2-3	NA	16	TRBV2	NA	CASRGGVNTPRDTQYF	TGTGCCAGCAGGGGCGGAGTCAACACGCCAAGGGATACGCAGTATTTT
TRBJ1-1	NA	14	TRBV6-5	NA	CASSYSTAPNEAFF	TGTGCCAGCAGTTACTCGACGGCGCCTAATGAAGCTTTCTTT
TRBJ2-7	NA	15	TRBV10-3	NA	CAISGIGRENDEQYF	TGTGCCATCAGTGGAATCGGCAGGGAGAATGACGAGCAGTACTTC
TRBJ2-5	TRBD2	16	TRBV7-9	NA	CASTISGGRVQETQYF	TGTGCCAGCACGATTAGCGGGGGCCGCGTGCAAGAGACCCAGTACTTC
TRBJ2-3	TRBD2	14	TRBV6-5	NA	CASNRGGATDTQYF	TGTGCCAGCAATCGGGGGGGGGCCACAGATACGCAGTATTTT
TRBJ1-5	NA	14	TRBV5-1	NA	CASSLEGYNQPQHF	TGCGCCAGCAGCTTGGAAGGGTACAATCAGCCCCAGCATTTT
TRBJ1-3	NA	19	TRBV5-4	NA	CASSINAGGPLLSGNTIYF	TGTGCCAGCAGCATCAATGCGGGCGGACCTCTCCTCTCTGGAAACACCATATATTTT
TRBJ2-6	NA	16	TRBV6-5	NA	CASSYWQGSGANVLTF	TGTGCCAGCAGTTACTGGCAGGGCTCTGGGGCCAACGTCCTGACTTTC
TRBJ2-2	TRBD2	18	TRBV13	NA	CASSVTSGSVVNTGELFF	TGTGCCAGCAGCGTGACTAGCGGGAGTGTAGTAAACACCGGGGAGCTGTTTTTT
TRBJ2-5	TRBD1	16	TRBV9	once	CASSVDWARGMETQYF	TGTGCCAGCAGCGTAGACTGGGCCAGGGGGATGGAGACCCAGTACTTC
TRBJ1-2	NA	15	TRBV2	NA	CASSEEGEVPYGYTF	TGTGCCAGCAGTGAAGAGGGGGAAGTCCCCTATGGCTACACCTTC
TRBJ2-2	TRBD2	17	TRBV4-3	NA	CASSRFGLAGGVGELFF	TGCGCCAGCAGCCGATTTGGACTAGCGGGAGGGGTAGGGGAGCTGTTTTTT
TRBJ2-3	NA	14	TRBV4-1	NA	CASSQVSSGPTQYF	TGCGCCAGCAGCCAAGTGTCGAGCGGACCAACGCAGTATTTT
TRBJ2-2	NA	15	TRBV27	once	CASRSGQTNTGELFF	TGTGCCAGCAGATCCGGCCAGACGAACACCGGGGAGCTGTTTTTT
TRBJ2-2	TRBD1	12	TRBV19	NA	CASNRGNGELFF	TGTGCCAGTAACAGGGGGAATGGGGAGCTGTTTTTT
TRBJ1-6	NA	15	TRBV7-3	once	CASSLYGGKNSPLHF	TGTGCCAGCAGCTTATACGGGGGGAAGAATTCACCCCTCCACTTT
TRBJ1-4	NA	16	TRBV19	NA	CASSIGTNSRHEKLFF	TGTGCCAGTAGTATAGGAACGAATTCTCGGCATGAAAAACTGTTTTTT
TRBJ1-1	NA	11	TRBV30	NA	CAWRGNTEAFF	TGTGCCTGGAGGGGGAACACTGAAGCTTTCTTT
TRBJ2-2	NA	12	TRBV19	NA	CASSTPSRELFF	TGTGCCAGTAGTACACCCTCGCGGGAGCTGTTTTTT
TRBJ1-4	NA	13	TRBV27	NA	CASSFRANEKLFF	TGTGCCAGCAGTTTCCGAGCGAATGAAAAACTGTTTTTT
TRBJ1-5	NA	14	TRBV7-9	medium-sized	CASSVDWGDQPQHF	TGTGCCAGCAGCGTCGATTGGGGGGATCAGCCCCAGCATTTT
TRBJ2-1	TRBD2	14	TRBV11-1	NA	CASSSGLAEYEQFF	TGTGCCAGCAGCTCCGGACTAGCGGAGTATGAGCAGTTCTTC
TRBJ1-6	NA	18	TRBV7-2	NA	CASSLVSTRSSYNSPLHF	TGTGCCAGCAGCTTAGTCAGTACCAGAAGCTCCTATAATTCACCCCTCCACTTT
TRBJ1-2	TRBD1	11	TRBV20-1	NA	CSATGGYGYTF	TGCAGTGCTACAGGGGGCTATGGCTACACCTTC
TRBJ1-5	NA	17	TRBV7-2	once	CASSLVGGTYSNQPQHF	TGTGCCAGCAGCTTAGTCGGGGGGACCTATAGCAATCAGCCCCAGCATTTT
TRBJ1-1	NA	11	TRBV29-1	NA	CSVVGYTEAFF	TGCAGCGTTGTGGGATACACTGAAGCTTTCTTT
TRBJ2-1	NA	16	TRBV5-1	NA	CASSLDILGGGNEQFF	TGCGCCAGCAGCTTGGATATTCTGGGAGGGGGGAATGAGCAGTTCTTC